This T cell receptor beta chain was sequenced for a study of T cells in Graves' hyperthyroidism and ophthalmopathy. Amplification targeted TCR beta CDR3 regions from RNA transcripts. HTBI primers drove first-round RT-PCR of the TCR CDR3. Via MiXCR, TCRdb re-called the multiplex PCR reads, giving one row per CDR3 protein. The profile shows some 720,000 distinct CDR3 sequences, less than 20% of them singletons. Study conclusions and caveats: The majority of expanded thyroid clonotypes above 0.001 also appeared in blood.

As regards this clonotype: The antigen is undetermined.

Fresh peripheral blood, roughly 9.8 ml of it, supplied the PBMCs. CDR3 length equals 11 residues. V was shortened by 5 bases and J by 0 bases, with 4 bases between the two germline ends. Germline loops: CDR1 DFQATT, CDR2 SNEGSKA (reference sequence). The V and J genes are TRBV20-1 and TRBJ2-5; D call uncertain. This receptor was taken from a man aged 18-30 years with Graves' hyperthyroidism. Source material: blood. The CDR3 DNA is TGCAGTGCTCCGTACCAAGAGACCCAGTACTTC. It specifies CSAPYQETQYF.